This passage covers 27 T cell receptor beta chains from one sample sequenced in a study of blood T cell repertoires in COVID-19. Data came from immunoSEQ multiplex PCR; TCRdb stores just in-frame clones and leaves some out. In the table there are approximately 350,000 clones, roughly 90% of which are singletons. The sample consisted of peripheral blood. The receptors come from a woman in her twenties or thirties with COVID-19, enrolled during active disease.

This clone was seen just once. This chain connects TRBV5-5 to TRBJ2-2, with a weak D call TRBD2 (7 bases). This CDR3 comprises 16 residues. Germline lookup yields CDR1 SGHKS and CDR2 YYEKEE (reference sequence). V was clipped by 4 bases and J by 4 bases, with 17 bases between them. The CDR3 here is CASSPGRGAPTGELFF. The CDR3 DNA reads as TGTGCCAGCAGCCCGGGACGGGGGGCGCCCACCGGGGAGCTGTTTTTT.

This clone was recorded a few times. The CDR3 is CSGSTSGRRDTQYF. The CDR3 coding sequence is TGCAGCGGCTCGACTAGCGGGAGGAGGGATACGCAGTATTTT. The chain combines TRBV29-1 with TRBJ2-3; 13 bases are a match to TRBD2. V trimming: 7 bases; J trimming: 6 bases; junction bases outside the gene matches: 7. Germline CDR1 and CDR2: SQVTM and ANQGSEA. This CDR3 contains 14 residues.

The chain couples TRBV6-5 to TRBJ2-2; a possible D gene is TRBD1 (6 bases). The length of the CDR3 is 15 residues. The V end was cut by 8 bases, the J end by 5 bases, with 18 bases between. Germline V CDR1 and CDR2: MNHEY, SVGAGI. CDR3 loop: CASVPPRGWTGELFF. Written as DNA, the CDR3 is TGTGCCAGCGTACCCCCCAGGGGCTGGACCGGGGAGCTGTTTTTT.

The chain has TRBV6-5 and TRBJ1-1; D call uncertain. V lost 5 bases, J lost 4 bases, and 14 bases lay in between. This CDR3 has 14 residues. From germline, CDR1 is MNHEY and CDR2 SVGAGI. Written as DNA, the CDR3 is TGTGCCAGCAGTCAGACGGGGTGGTCCACTGAAGCTTTCTTT. Protein product: CASSQTGWSTEAFF.

The chain is built from TRBV28 and TRBJ1-6; TRBD1 agrees at 7 bases. The trim removed 3 bases at V and 8 bases at J, leaving 1 base unmatched. The CDR3 runs to 13 residues. The germline gives CDR1 MDHEN, CDR2 SYDVKM. Here the CDR3 reads CASSFQGDSPLHF. CDR3 DNA sequence: TGTGCCAGCAGTTTTCAGGGGGATTCACCCCTCCACTTT.

V and J are TRBV30 and TRBJ2-7; the D is unclear. CDR1 and CDR2 from the germline V gene are GTSNPN and SVGIG (reference sequence). With 1 base removed from V and 7 bases from J, the gap between germline ends came to 8 bases. CDR3 length: 11 residues. CDR3 DNA sequence: TGTGCCTGGAGTGCACAGAGAGAGCAGTACGTC. Translation: CAWSAQREQYV.

The V call is TRBV18, the J call TRBJ1-2; 7 positions agree with TRBD1. With 3 bases clipped from V and 2 bases from J, the junction kept 3 bases outside the gene matches. CDR1 and CDR2 (germline): KGHSH, LQKENI. The length of the CDR3 is 14 residues. DNA for the CDR3: TGTGCCAGCTCACCCGAGGACAGGAACTATGGCTACACCTTC. As protein: CASSPEDRNYGYTF.

The chain carries TRBV5-4 and TRBJ1-6; tentative D call: TRBD1 (5 bases). Per the germline V gene, CDR1 is SGHNT and CDR2 is YYREEE (reference sequence). This CDR3 is 16 amino acids long. Trimming cost V 4 bases and J 0 bases, with 11 bases left between them. The CDR3 coding sequence is TGTGCCAGCAGCAGGACACCAAGCTCCTATAATTCACCCCTCCACTTT. Residues: CASSRTPSSYNSPLHF.

The chain links TRBV19 to TRBJ2-5, with D perhaps matching TRBD1 (6 bases). Between the trimmed V and J ends, which lost 9 bases and 7 bases, there was a span of 21 bases. Germline values: CDR1 LNHDA, CDR2 SQIVND (reference sequence). The CDR3 sequence is 14 residues long. The CDR3 coding sequence is TGTGCCAGCGGCCCCCCTGGGACATCGATGACCCAGTACTTC. Its translation is CASGPPGTSMTQYF.

This clone turned up a few times. The chain couples TRBV27 to TRBJ2-5; TRBD2 aligns across 9 bases. Germline V lookup: CDR1 MNHEY, CDR2 SMNVEV (reference sequence). With V trimmed by 3 bases and J by 3 bases, 5 bases remained unmatched. The CDR3 extends over 15 amino acids. The CDR3 sequence: CASSFSGGWEETQYF. In nucleotides, the CDR3 is TGTGCCAGCAGTTTTAGCGGGGGCTGGGAAGAGACCCAGTACTTC.

The chain joins TRBV5-1 to TRBJ2-4; D might be TRBD1 (6 bases). Trimming removed 5 bases from V and 2 bases from J, with 26 bases in between. Germline V CDR1 and CDR2: SGHRS, YFSETQ. The CDR3 loop spans 19 amino acids. In DNA, the CDR3 is TGCGCCAGCAGGACCGGGATAAATCGGCAGGGGTGGACCAAAAACATTCAGTACTTC. Protein product: CASRTGINRQGWTKNIQYF. The variable domain in full, with the rest retrieved from reference TRBV5-1 and TRBJ2-4, is KAGVTQTPRYLIKTRGQQVTLSCSPISGHRSVSWYQQTPGQGLQFLFEYFSETQRNKGNFPGRFSGRQFSNSRSEMNVSTLELGDSALYLCASRTGINRQGWTKNIQYFGAGTRLSVL.

The chain employs TRBV7-9 and TRBJ1-1; TRBD1 matches 8 bases. The CDR3 sequence is 15 residues long. Germline trimming cut 5 bases from V and 5 bases from J; bases unmatched to any gene: 10. The germline V gene encodes CDR1 SEHNR and CDR2 FQNEAQ (reference sequence). The CDR3 loop reads CASSHAQGASTEAFF. CDR3 nucleotide sequence: TGTGCCAGCAGCCACGCCCAGGGGGCGAGTACTGAAGCTTTCTTT.

About this clone: This CDR3 is also generated by other DNA sequences in the sample. The rearrangement links TRBV5-1 to TRBJ1-1; 7 bases match TRBD1. The germline V gene has CDR1 SGHRS and CDR2 YFSETQ. V lost 2 bases, J lost 1 base, and 2 bases stayed unmatched. The CDR3 runs to 14 residues. CDR3 in amino acids: CASSLGQANTEAFF. In DNA, the CDR3 is TGCGCCAGCAGCTTAGGACAGGCGAACACTGAAGCTTTCTTT.

The CDR3 sequence is CASSERGQGVAHTF. The DNA of the CDR3 is TGTGCCAGCAGTGAACGCGGACAGGGTGTCGCCCATACCTTC. The J gene is TRBJ1-2, the V gene TRBV2; TRBD1 matches at 8 bases. Germline V gene sequence: CDR1 SNHLY, CDR2 FYNNEI. Trimming cost V 2 bases and J 14 bases; bases outside gene matches: 13. There are 14 residues in the CDR3.

The chain is built from TRBV6-2 or TRBV6-3 and TRBJ1-5, with D unclear. The CDR3 is 15 residues long. Germline loops: CDR1 MNHEY, CDR2 SVGEGT. Trimming cost V 2 bases and J 6 bases, with 14 bases left between them. The CDR3 DNA follows: TGTGCCAGCAGTTACGCCCGGGGAGGGTCTCAGCCCCAGCATTTT. Its protein is CASSYARGGSQPQHF.

The V gene is TRBV27, the J gene TRBJ2-3; tentatively, D is TRBD2 (6 bases). The germline gives CDR1 MNHEY, CDR2 SMNVEV (reference sequence). The CDR3 is made up of 13 amino acids. V shed 5 bases and J shed 6 bases, with 12 bases lying between them. The CDR3 sequence is CASSIRLVDTQYF. For the CDR3, the DNA is TGTGCCAGCAGTATCAGACTAGTGGATACGCAGTATTTT.

The chain employs TRBV7-2 and TRBJ1-1; D perhaps matches TRBD1 (5 bases). CDR3 length equals 17 residues. V gave up 5 bases and J gave up 5 bases, with 24 bases separating them. Germline V gives CDR1 SGHTA, CDR2 FQGNSA. The CDR3 region has the DNA TGTGCCAGCAGCCATGTCGGGGGGGGACCGCAGTGGACTGAAGCTTTCTTT. The encoded protein is CASSHVGGGPQWTEAFF.

This chain uses TRBV21-1 with TRBJ1-6; TRBD1, the D gene given by the table, was not confirmed from the DNA. TRBV21-1 is given as a pseudogene. This CDR3 has 16 amino acids. This chain's CDR3 is CASSKRQGVYNSPLHF. The CDR3 DNA reads TGTGCCAGCAGCAAGAGACAGGGCGTTTATAATTCACCCCTCCACTTT.

This rearrangement joins TRBV2 to TRBJ1-5, with 8 nucleotides matching TRBD1. Germline V gives CDR1 SNHLY, CDR2 FYNNEI. V dropped 6 bases and J dropped 3; count of bases not matched to a gene: 7. The CDR3 spans 15 residues. The CDR3 reads CASSADRGLNQPQHF. CDR3 bases: TGTGCCAGCAGCGCCGACAGGGGCCTCAATCAGCCCCAGCATTTT.

This chain joins TRBV21-1 and TRBJ2-1; the DNA was not compared with TRBD2, the D call given in the table. TRBV21-1 is a known pseudogene. The CDR3 spans 23 residues. This CDR3 reads CASSNNLTGLAGGVYRYYNEQFF. CDR3 nucleotide sequence: TGTGCCAGCAGCAACAACTTAACTGGACTAGCGGGAGGAGTCTATCGCTACTACAATGAGCAGTTCTTC.

The J gene is TRBJ2-1, the V gene TRBV19; possibly TRBD1 for D (5 bases). Trimming stripped 7 bases from V and 3 bases from J, with 19 bases between. The V gene's germline CDR1 is LNHDA and CDR2 SQIVND (reference sequence). The CDR3 consists of 16 residues. The CDR3 is CASTPSGQGHYNEQFF. CDR3 nucleotides: TGTGCCAGTACTCCATCAGGGCAGGGCCACTACAATGAGCAGTTCTTC.

This chain joins TRBV10-3 and TRBJ2-1, with TRBD1 as a possible D gene (6 bases). Trimming removed 5 bases from V and 6 bases from J, with 8 bases in between. CDR1 and CDR2 from the germline V gene are ENHRY and SYGVKD. This CDR3 contains 12 residues. CDR3 loop: CAISSGANEQFF. The CDR3 DNA sequence: TGTGCCATCAGTTCAGGGGCCAATGAGCAGTTCTTC.

CDR3 sequence reads: CASSSRLGSYNEQFF. The CDR3 DNA reads as TGTGCCAGCAGCTCGCGCCTCGGCTCCTACAATGAGCAGTTCTTC. The genes are TRBV11-2 and TRBJ2-1; D is undetermined. This CDR3 region has 15 residues. Germline V gives CDR1 SGHAT, CDR2 FQNNGV. Trimming stripped 4 bases from V and 0 bases from J, with 10 bases between.

Notes on this clone: An end of the junction differs from the germline gene, which may be a read error. J is TRBJ2-5 and V is TRBV7-7; 9 bases line up with TRBD2. The length of the CDR3 is 15 residues. CDR1 and CDR2 from the germline V gene are SSHAT and FNYEAQ (reference sequence). For the CDR3, the DNA is TGTGCTAGCAGCTTAGCGGGGGCAGCAGGAGAGACCCAGTACTTC. Protein: CASSLAGAAGETQYF.

This chain links TRBV6-5 with TRBJ2-2, with TRBD2 matching 11 bases. With V trimmed by 3 bases and J by 4 bases, 4 bases remained unmatched. The CDR3 loop spans 16 amino acids. Germline assignment: CDR1 MNHEY and CDR2 SVGAGI. The CDR3 nucleotides read TGTGCCAGCAGTTATAGACTAGCGGGAATCACCGGGGAGCTGTTTTTT. It yields the protein CASSYRLAGITGELFF.

The table lists this clone with a count of one. The rearrangement links TRBV5-1 to TRBJ1-5; D is possibly TRBD1 (6 bases). Germline assignment: CDR1 SGHRS and CDR2 YFSETQ. The CDR3 has 15 residues. V dropped 3 bases and J dropped 1 base, with 11 bases sitting between them. The CDR3 loop is CASSWTDPSNQPQHF. Here the CDR3 DNA reads TGCGCCAGCAGCTGGACAGACCCCAGCAATCAGCCCCAGCATTTT.

The chain employs TRBV4-2 and TRBJ2-7; no definite D call. V was pared by 0 bases and J by 2 bases, with 14 bases between. Germline V gene lookup returns CDR1 LGHNA and CDR2 YNFKEQ. The CDR3 consists of 16 residues. This chain's CDR3 is CASSQESQPLTYEQYF. In DNA, the CDR3 is TGTGCCAGCAGCCAAGAGTCACAGCCTTTGACCTACGAGCAGTACTTC.